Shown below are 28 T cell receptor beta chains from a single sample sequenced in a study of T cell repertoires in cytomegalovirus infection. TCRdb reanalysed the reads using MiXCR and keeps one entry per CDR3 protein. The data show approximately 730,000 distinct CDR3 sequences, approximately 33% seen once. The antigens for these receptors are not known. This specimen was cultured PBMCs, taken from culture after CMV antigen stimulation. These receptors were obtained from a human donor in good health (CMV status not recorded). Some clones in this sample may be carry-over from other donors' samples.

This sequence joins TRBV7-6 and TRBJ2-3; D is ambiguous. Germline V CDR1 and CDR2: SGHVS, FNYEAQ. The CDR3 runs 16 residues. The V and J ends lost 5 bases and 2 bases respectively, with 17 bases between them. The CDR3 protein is CASSPRPWGSTDTQYF. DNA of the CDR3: TGTGCCAGCAGCCCAAGGCCTTGGGGTTCCACAGATACGCAGTATTTT.

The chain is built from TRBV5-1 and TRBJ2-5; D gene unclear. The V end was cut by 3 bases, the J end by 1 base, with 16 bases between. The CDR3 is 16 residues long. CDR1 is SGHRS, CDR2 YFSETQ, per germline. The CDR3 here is CASSSSGRLPQETQYF. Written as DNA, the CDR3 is TGCGCCAGCAGCTCGTCCGGACGGCTACCCCAAGAGACCCAGTACTTC.

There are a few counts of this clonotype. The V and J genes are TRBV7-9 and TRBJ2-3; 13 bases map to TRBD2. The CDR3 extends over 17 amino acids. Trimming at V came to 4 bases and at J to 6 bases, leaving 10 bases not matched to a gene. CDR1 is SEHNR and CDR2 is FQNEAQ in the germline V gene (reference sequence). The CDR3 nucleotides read TGTGCCAGCAGCTCAGGACTAGCGGGGGAGTTTCGGGATACGCAGTATTTT. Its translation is CASSSGLAGEFRDTQYF.

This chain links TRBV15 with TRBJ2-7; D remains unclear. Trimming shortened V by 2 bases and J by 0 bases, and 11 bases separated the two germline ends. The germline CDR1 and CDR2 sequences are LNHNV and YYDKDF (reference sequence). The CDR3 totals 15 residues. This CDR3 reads CATSRSVGPSYEQYF. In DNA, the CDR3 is TGTGCCACCAGCAGATCAGTTGGGCCCTCCTACGAGCAGTACTTC.

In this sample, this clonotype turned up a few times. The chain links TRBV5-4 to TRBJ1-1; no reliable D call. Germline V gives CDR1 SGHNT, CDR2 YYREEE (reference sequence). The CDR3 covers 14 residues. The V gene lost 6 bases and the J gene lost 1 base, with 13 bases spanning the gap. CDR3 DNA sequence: TGTGCCAGCATCTCATGGGGATCGAACACTGAAGCTTTCTTT. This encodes CASISWGSNTEAFF.

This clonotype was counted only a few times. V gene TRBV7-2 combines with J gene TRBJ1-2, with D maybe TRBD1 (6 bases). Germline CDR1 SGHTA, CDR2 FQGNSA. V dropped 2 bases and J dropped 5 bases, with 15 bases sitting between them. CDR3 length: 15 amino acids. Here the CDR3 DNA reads TGTGCCAGCAGCTTATCGTCCGGGCAGGGGTATGGCTACACCTTC. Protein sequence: CASSLSSGQGYGYTF. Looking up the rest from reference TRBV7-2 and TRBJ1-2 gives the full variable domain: GAGVSQSPSNKVTEKGKDVELRCDPISGHTALYWYRQSLGQGLEFLIYFQGNSAPDKSGLPSDRFSAERTGGSVSTLTIQRTQQEDSAVYLCASSLSSGQGYGYTFGSGTRLTVV.

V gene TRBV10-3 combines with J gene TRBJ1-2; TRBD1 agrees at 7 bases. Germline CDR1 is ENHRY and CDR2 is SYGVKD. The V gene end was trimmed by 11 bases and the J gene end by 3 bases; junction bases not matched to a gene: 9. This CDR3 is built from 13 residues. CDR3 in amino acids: CALRPGGDYGYTF. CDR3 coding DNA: TGTGCCTTACGACCAGGGGGAGACTATGGCTACACCTTC.

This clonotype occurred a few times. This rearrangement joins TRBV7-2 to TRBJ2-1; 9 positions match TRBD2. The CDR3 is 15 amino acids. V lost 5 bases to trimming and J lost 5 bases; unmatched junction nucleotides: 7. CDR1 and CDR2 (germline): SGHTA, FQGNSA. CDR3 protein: CASSTTSGRDNEQFF. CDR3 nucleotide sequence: TGTGCCAGCAGCACTACTAGCGGGCGCGACAATGAGCAGTTCTTC.

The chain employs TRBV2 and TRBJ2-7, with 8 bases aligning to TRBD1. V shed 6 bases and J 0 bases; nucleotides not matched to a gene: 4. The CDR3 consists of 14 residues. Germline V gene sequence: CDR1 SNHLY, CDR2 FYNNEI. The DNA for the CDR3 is TGTGCCAGCAGGAACAGGGGGAGCTCCTACGAGCAGTACTTC. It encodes CASRNRGSSYEQYF.

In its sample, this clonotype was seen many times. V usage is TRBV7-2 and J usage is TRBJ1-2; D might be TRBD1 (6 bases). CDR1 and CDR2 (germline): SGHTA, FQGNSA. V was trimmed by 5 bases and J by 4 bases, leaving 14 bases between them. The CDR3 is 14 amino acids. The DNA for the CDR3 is TGTGCCAGCAGCCCTGGCGGGGGGGCCTATGGCTACACCTTC. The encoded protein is CASSPGGGAYGYTF.

The chain's CDR3 is CASSPFDATNEKLFF. CDR3 DNA: TGTGCCAGCTCACCTTTTGATGCAACTAATGAAAAACTGTTTTTT. The chain couples TRBV18 to TRBJ1-4; D is undetermined. This CDR3 comprises 15 residues. Looked up from germline, CDR1 is KGHSH and CDR2 is LQKENI. V was trimmed by 3 bases and J by 0 bases, leaving 8 bases between them.

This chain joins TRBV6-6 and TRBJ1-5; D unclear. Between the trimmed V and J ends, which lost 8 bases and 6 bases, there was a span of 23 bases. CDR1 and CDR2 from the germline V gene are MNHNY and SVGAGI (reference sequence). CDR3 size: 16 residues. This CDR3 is CASVGTAGGSLQPQHF. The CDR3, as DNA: TGTGCCAGCGTTGGAACGGCCGGAGGTTCCCTTCAGCCCCAGCATTTT.

CDR3 region: CASLSSGAQETQYF. For the CDR3, the DNA is TGTGCCAGCTTATCCAGCGGGGCCCAAGAGACCCAGTACTTC. The rearrangement links TRBV6-2 or TRBV6-3 to TRBJ2-5; TRBD2 matches 7 bases. V dropped 8 bases and J dropped 1; count of bases not matched to a gene: 7. The CDR3 loop spans 14 amino acids. CDR1 is MNHEY and CDR2 is SVGEGT in the germline V gene.

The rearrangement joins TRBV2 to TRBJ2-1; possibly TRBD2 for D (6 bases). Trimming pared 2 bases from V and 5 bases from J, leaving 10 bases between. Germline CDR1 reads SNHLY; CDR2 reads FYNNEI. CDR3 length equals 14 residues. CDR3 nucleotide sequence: TGTGCCAGCAGTGAAATTTTAGCGGACAATGAGCAGTTCTTC. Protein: CASSEILADNEQFF.

In DNA, the CDR3 is TGTGCCAGCAGTTACTCGAGGCCGGCGAATTCACCCCTCCACTTT. This gives the protein CASSYSRPANSPLHF. This rearrangement joins TRBV6-5 to TRBJ1-6, with D uncertain. V was shortened by 0 bases and J by 7 bases, with 10 bases between the two germline ends. Germline-derived CDR1 and CDR2 are MNHEY and SVGAGI. This CDR3 has 15 amino acids.

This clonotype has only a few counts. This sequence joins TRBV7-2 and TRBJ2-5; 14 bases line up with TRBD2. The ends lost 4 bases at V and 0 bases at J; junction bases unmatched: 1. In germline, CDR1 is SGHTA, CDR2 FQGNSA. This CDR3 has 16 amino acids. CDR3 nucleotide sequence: TGTGCCAGCAGCTGGACTAGCGGGGGGTACCAAGAGACCCAGTACTTC. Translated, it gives CASSWTSGGYQETQYF.

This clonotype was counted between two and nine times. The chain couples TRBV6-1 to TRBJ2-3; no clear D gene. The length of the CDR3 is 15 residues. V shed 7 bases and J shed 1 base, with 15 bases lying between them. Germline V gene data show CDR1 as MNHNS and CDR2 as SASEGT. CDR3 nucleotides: TGTGCCAGCACCCCCCAGCCTCTCGGCACAGATACGCAGTATTTT. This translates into CASTPQPLGTDTQYF.

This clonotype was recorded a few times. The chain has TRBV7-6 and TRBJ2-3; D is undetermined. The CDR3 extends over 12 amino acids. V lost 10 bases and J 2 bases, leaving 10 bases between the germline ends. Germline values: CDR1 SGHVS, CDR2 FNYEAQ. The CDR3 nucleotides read TGTGCCATCAGTTGGCCCACAGATACGCAGTATTTT. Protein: CAISWPTDTQYF.

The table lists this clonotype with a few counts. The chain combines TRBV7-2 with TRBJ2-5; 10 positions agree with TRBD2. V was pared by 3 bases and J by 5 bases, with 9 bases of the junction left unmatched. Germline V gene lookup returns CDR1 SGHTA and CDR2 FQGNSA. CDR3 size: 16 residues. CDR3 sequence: CASSFELAGDGETQYF. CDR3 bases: TGTGCCAGCAGCTTCGAGCTAGCGGGAGATGGGGAGACCCAGTACTTC.

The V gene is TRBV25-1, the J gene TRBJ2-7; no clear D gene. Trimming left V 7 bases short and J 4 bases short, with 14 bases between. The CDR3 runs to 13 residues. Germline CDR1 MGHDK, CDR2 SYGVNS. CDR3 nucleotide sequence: TGTGCCAGCAAAAAGACCACCGGGTACGAGCAGTACTTC. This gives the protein CASKKTTGYEQYF.

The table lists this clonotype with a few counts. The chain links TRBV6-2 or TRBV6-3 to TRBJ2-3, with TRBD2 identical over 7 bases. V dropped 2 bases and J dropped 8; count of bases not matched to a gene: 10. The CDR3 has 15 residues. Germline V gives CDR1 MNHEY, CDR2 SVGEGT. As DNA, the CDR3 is TGTGCCAGCAGTTACATGGCGGGAGCCAGCCGTACGCAGTATTTT. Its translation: CASSYMAGASRTQYF.

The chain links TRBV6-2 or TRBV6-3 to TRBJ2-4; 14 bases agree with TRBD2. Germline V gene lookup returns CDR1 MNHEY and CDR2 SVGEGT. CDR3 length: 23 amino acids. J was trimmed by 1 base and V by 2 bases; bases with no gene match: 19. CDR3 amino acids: CASSYPSSMTWTSGRWAKNIQYF. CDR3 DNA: TGTGCCAGCAGTTACCCCTCTTCTATGACATGGACTAGCGGGAGGTGGGCCAAAAACATTCAGTACTTC.

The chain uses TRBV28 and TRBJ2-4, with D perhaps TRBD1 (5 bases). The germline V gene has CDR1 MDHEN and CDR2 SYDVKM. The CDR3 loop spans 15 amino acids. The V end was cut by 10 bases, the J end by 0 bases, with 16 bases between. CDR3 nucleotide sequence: TGTGCCACAAACAGGCCCGGCCTAGCCAAAAACATTCAGTACTTC. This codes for CATNRPGLAKNIQYF.

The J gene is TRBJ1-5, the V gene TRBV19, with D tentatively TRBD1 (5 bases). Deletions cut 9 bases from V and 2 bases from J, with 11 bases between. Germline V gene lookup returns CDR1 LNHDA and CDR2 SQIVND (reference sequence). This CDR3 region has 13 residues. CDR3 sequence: CASRPGGNQPQHF. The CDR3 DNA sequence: TGTGCCAGCCGACCGGGGGGCAATCAGCCCCAGCATTTT.

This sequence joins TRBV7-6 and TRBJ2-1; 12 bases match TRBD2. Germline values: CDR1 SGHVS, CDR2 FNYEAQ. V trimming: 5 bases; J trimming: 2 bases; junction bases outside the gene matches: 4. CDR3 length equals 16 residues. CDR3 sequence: CASSPLAGGTYNEQFF. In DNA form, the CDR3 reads TGTGCCAGCAGCCCTCTAGCGGGAGGGACCTACAATGAGCAGTTCTTC. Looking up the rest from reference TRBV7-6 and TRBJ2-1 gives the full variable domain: GAGVSQSPRYKVTKRGQDVALRCDPISGHVSLYWYRQALGQGPEFLTYFNYEAQQDKSGLPNDRFSAERPEGSISTLTIQRTEQRDSAMYRCASSPLAGGTYNEQFFGPGTRLTVL.

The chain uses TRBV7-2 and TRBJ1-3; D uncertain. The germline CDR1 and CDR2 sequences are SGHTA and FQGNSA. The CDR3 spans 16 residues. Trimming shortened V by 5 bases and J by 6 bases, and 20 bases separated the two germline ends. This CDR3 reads CASSHPSEGIINTIYF. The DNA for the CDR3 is TGTGCCAGCAGCCACCCAAGTGAGGGAATTATAAACACCATATATTTT. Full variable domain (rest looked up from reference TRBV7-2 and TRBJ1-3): GAGVSQSPSNKVTEKGKDVELRCDPISGHTALYWYRQSLGQGLEFLIYFQGNSAPDKSGLPSDRFSAERTGGSVSTLTIQRTQQEDSAVYLCASSHPSEGIINTIYFGEGSWLTVV.

In DNA, the CDR3 is TGCGCCAGCAGCCAAGATCCAGCGGGTGGGGCGTACGAGCAGTACTTC. It codes for CASSQDPAGGAYEQYF. This chain connects TRBV4-3 to TRBJ2-7, with a tentative D call TRBD2 (6 bases). This CDR3 contains 16 residues. Germline V gene lookup returns CDR1 LGHNA and CDR2 YSLEER. V shed 0 bases and J shed 4 bases, with 16 bases lying between them.

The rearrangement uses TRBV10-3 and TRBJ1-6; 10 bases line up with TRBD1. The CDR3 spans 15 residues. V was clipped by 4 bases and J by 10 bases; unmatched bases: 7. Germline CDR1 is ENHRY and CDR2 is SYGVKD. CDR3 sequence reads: CAISGGTGVTSPLHF. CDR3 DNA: TGTGCCATCAGTGGTGGGACAGGGGTCACCTCACCCCTCCACTTT.